This is a list of T cell receptor beta chains from one sample in a study. MiXCR, applied by TCRdb to the 5' RACE reads, yields one record per CDR3 protein. The sample contains some 32,000 distinct CDR3 sequences, roughly 25% of which appear only once. Sequenced sample: memory CD4+ T cells sorted from blood. The receptors shown here come from a female donor with breast cancer. The CDR3 runs from the conserved cysteine through the conserved F or W. The D gene is left open where the match is weak. Some rows mark clone size as missing; the rest say once, few, many or name a class of expanded clone.

>TRBV11-2|few|-|TRBJ2-1
CASSRGSQGYNEQFF
TGTGCCAGCAGCCGAGGATCCCAAGGGTACAATGAGCAGTTCTTC
>TRBV4-1|few|TRBD2|TRBJ2-3
CASSQDRPRRGLAPTDTQYF
TGCGCCAGCAGCCAAGATCGTCCTCGGCGCGGACTAGCGCCCACAGATACGCAGTATTTT
>TRBV4-1|few|TRBD2|TRBJ2-7
CASSPAGGVYEQYF
TGCGCCAGCAGCCCAGCGGGAGGTGTCTACGAGCAGTACTTC
>TRBV27|few|TRBD2|TRBJ2-3
CASSPLGLAADTQYF
TGTGCCAGCAGCCCCCTCGGACTAGCGGCAGATACGCAGTATTTT
>TRBV6-5|-|TRBD1|TRBJ1-5
CASALGTGVNQPQHF
TGTGCCAGCGCCCTTGGGACAGGGGTTAATCAGCCCCAGCATTTT
>TRBV7-2|few|-|TRBJ1-1
CASSLYRTEAFF
TGTGCCAGCAGCTTATATCGGACTGAAGCTTTCTTT
>TRBV27|few|-|TRBJ1-5
CASRPASPSNQPQHF
TGTGCCAGCAGGCCCGCGTCGCCTAGCAATCAGCCCCAGCATTTT
>TRBV11-2|-|TRBD2|TRBJ2-7
CASSSPSPASGGTYEQYF
TGTGCCAGCAGCTCCCCCTCCCCGGCTAGCGGGGGGACCTACGAGCAGTACTTC
>TRBV7-2|-|-|TRBJ1-5
CASSLVRSTDTQHF
TGTGCCAGCAGCTTAGTTCGGAGCACAGATACGCAGCATTTT
>TRBV7-2|many|-|TRBJ2-2
CASSLSGANTGELFF
TGTGCCAGCAGCTTATCCGGCGCGAACACCGGGGAGCTGTTTTTT